This entry concerns a single T cell receptor beta chain. Its matching antigen is unknown. The V gene lost 4 bases and the J gene lost 7 bases, with 16 bases spanning the gap. This CDR3 region has 14 residues. The germline CDR1 and CDR2 sequences are SGHTA and FQGTGA. Using immunoSEQ multiplex PCR, the repertoire was profiled, and TCRdb retains in-frame clones only, with some absent. The sample records 100,000 to 120,000 clones, around 90% being singletons. These data come from a study of T cell responses to AZD1222 COVID-19 vaccine. Study overall: Second-dose groups at about 4 or about 12 weeks were pooled.

Broader study findings: Unmutated regions of variants are reportedly targeted by nearly half of spike-specific TCRs.

Sequencing was performed on peripheral blood, taken on day 0 of AZD1222 vaccination. The clonotype originates from an adult in good health. This chain uses TRBV7-3 with TRBJ2-5; tentative D call: TRBD2 (6 bases). The CDR3 DNA is TGTGCCAGCAGCTCCGCCCCGGGACTGGGGACCCAGTACTTC. Its translation is CASSSAPGLGTQYF.